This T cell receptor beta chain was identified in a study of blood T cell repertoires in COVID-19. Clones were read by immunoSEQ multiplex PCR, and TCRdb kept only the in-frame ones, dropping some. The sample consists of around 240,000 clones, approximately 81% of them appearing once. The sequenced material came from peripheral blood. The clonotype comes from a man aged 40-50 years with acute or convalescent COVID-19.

CDR3 sequence reads: CAISDRRDGLYGYTF. In DNA form, the CDR3 reads TGTGCCATCAGTGATCGGCGGGACGGATTATATGGCTACACCTTC. The chain uses TRBV10-3 and TRBJ1-2; possible D gene TRBD1, 5 bases. V was trimmed by 3 bases and J by 5 bases, leaving 16 bases between them. This CDR3 is 15 amino acids long. Germline V gives CDR1 ENHRY, CDR2 SYGVKD.